The entry that follows covers one TCR beta chain sequence. Its specificity is unknown. The entry originates in a study of vaccination effects on CD4 cells after COVID-19. Overall study context: PBMC cultures contained 1.8 million or so cells per well, roughly 10 IU/ml IL-2 and around 9.6 ug/ml peptides. Findings of the study overall: Convalescent patients in the study were few, and early post-infection timepoints were absent. Whether induced by infection or by vaccine, clones showed marked clonal contraction late after vaccination.

Following culture for ten to eleven days, CD4+ T cells were isolated. As their vaccination, participants received two doses of either BNT162b2 or mRNA-1273. Trimming cost V 10 bases and J 6 bases; bases outside gene matches: 8. This CDR3 has 13 residues. The data were produced by immunoSEQ multiplex PCR, yet TCRdb's version contains in-frame clones alone and is incomplete. The top ten clones hold approximately 2% of a sample with more than 60,000 clones, around 69% of them seen once. This receptor was identified in a human donor who received a COVID-19 vaccine. Here the sequenced sample was CD4+ T cells from PBMCs cultured without peptide, taken after COVID-19 vaccination. The J gene is TRBJ2-1, the V gene TRBV12-3 or TRBV12-4; 8 bases are a match to TRBD1. In nucleotides, the CDR3 is TGTGCCATCAAGAGGACAGGGCCCAATGAGCAGTTCTTC. It is translated as CAIKRTGPNEQFF.